These 8 T cell receptor beta chains share one sample of origin, sequenced in a study of blood T cell repertoires in COVID-19. Here immunoSEQ multiplex PCR was the method, and the copy in TCRdb shows in-frame clones only, minus some. The sample carries 250,000 to 400,000 clones, roughly 90% recorded once. Sample: peripheral blood. These receptors were obtained from a woman in her 30s with COVID-19, enrolled during active disease.

J is TRBJ1-2 and V is TRBV5-8; D gene ambiguous. The CDR3 covers 12 residues. The ends were cut back, 0 bases at V and 5 bases at J, with 5 bases in the middle. From germline, CDR1 is SGHTS and CDR2 YDEGEE. CDR3 loop: CASSLETYGYTF. For the CDR3, the DNA is TGTGCCAGCAGCTTGGAAACTTATGGCTACACCTTC.

V and J are TRBV5-1 and TRBJ1-1; 8 nucleotides line up with TRBD1. The CDR3 contains 14 residues. Germline V gives CDR1 SGHRS, CDR2 YFSETQ. V lost 5 bases to trimming and J lost 3 bases; unmatched junction nucleotides: 6. The CDR3 is CASRQGASDTEAFF. The CDR3 bases are TGCGCCAGCAGGCAGGGGGCGTCGGACACTGAAGCTTTCTTT.

This clone occurred once. The V and J genes are TRBV1 and TRBJ2-1; the table's D gene call, TRBD2, was not cross checked with the DNA. TRBV1 is marked as a pseudogene. The CDR3 length is 18 residues. CDR3 sequence reads: CTSSQDSPSGRFNNEQFF. The CDR3, as DNA: TGCACCAGCAGCCAAGATTCCCCTAGCGGGAGGTTCAACAATGAGCAGTTCTTC.

The rearrangement links TRBV11-2 to TRBJ1-2; D is undetermined. This CDR3 has 15 amino acids. Per germline, CDR1 SGHAT and CDR2 FQNNGV. The ends were cut back, 1 base at V and 7 bases at J, with 16 bases in the middle. CDR3 loop: CASSLGTGFGSGYTF. Here the CDR3 DNA reads TGTGCCAGCAGCTTAGGGACTGGCTTCGGAAGTGGCTACACCTTC.

The chain has TRBV7-3 and TRBJ2-1, with 9 bases identical to TRBD1. The CDR3 sequence is 14 residues long. CDR1 is SGHTA, CDR2 FQGTGA, per germline. V dropped 3 bases and J dropped 10; count of bases not matched to a gene: 7. In DNA, the CDR3 is TGTGCCAGCAGCTTCCCGGGACAGGGTGGCGAGCAGTTCTTC. Amino acids: CASSFPGQGGEQFF.

The chain is built from TRBV9 and TRBJ1-5; 8 nucleotides align to TRBD1. Germline V gives CDR1 SGDLS, CDR2 YYNGEE. After removal of 4 bases from V and 4 bases from J, the junction contained 7 bases not matched to a gene. The length of the CDR3 is 15 residues. CDR3 DNA sequence: TGTGCCAGCAGCTTCGGACAGGGATTGAATCAGCCCCAGCATTTT. Its protein is CASSFGQGLNQPQHF.

The CDR3 spells CASSALGGFYTGELFF. CDR3 bases: TGTGCCAGCAGTGCGTTGGGGGGATTCTACACCGGGGAGCTGTTTTTT. The rearrangement uses TRBV6-1 and TRBJ2-2, with D perhaps TRBD2 (6 bases). Germline CDR1 is MNHNS and CDR2 is SASEGT. There are 16 residues in the CDR3. Trimming cost V 4 bases and J 3 bases, with 15 bases left between them.

The chain couples TRBV7-9 to TRBJ1-5; 9 positions match TRBD1. Germline-derived CDR1 and CDR2 are SEHNR and FQNEAQ (reference sequence). CDR3 length equals 15 residues. J gave up 7 bases and V 1 base, and 5 bases lay outside the gene matches. The CDR3 nucleotides are TGTGCCAGCAGCTTAGGACAGGGGGACTGGCAGCCCCAGCATTTT. This sequence encodes CASSLGQGDWQPQHF.